A single sample gave rise to the 22 T cell receptor beta chains below, sequenced in a study of blood T cell repertoires in COVID-19. Clones were sequenced by immunoSEQ multiplex PCR, and TCRdb holds only the in-frame ones, with some missing. The repertoire holds roughly 49,000 clones, with roughly nine tenths as singletons. Sequencing was done on a sample of peripheral blood. These receptors originate from a human donor in a cohort sampled during active COVID-19.

V gene TRBV27 combines with J gene TRBJ1-1; TRBD1 aligns across 8 bases. V was clipped by 5 bases and J by 1 base; unmatched bases: 12. This CDR3 is 17 amino acids long. The germline V gene encodes CDR1 MNHEY and CDR2 SMNVEV (reference sequence). The CDR3 region has the DNA TGTGCCAGCAGTCCCCCGACAGGGGCCGCCGGGAACACTGAAGCTTTCTTT. Its translation: CASSPPTGAAGNTEAFF.

V usage is TRBV28 and J usage is TRBJ1-1; D gene ambiguous. The CDR3 extends over 13 amino acids. CDR1 MDHEN and CDR2 SYDVKM come from the germline V gene. The ends were cut back, 1 base at V and 7 bases at J, with 10 bases in the middle. CDR3 DNA: TGTGCCAGCAGTTTATCCGGAGTAAGTGAAGCTTTCTTT. Its translation: CASSLSGVSEAFF.

The count of this clone is one. The chain is built from TRBV3-1 (or the pseudogene TRBV3-2) and TRBJ1-2; perhaps TRBD1 as D (5 bases). Looked up from germline, CDR1 is LGHDT and CDR2 is YNNKEL (reference sequence). The CDR3 has 13 amino acids. Between the trimmed V and J ends, which lost 4 bases and 6 bases, there was a span of 12 bases. CDR3 loop: CASSPRRVNGYTF. The CDR3 nucleotides read TGTGCCAGCAGCCCCCGCAGGGTAAATGGCTACACCTTC.

This clone showed up just once. CDR3 nucleotide sequence: TGTGCCAGCAGGGGGGCCTCGGGTAATTCACCCCTCCACTTT. As protein: CASRGASGNSPLHF. V is TRBV25-1 and J is TRBJ1-6; D possibly corresponds to TRBD1 (6 bases). This CDR3 contains 14 residues. Germline V gene lookup returns CDR1 MGHDK and CDR2 SYGVNS. V was clipped by 6 bases and J by 6 bases, with 12 bases between them.

This chain links TRBV7-9 with TRBJ2-5; 11 nucleotides align to TRBD2. The CDR3 extends over 16 amino acids. The germline gives CDR1 SEHNR, CDR2 FQNEAQ (reference sequence). Unmatched junction bases numbered 5, after V lost 3 bases and J lost 2 bases. For the CDR3, the DNA is TGTGCCAGCAGCTTGTCGTTAGCGGGGGGGCAAGAGACCCAGTACTTC. Protein product: CASSLSLAGGQETQYF.

The chain is built from TRBV5-6 and TRBJ2-5, with 16 bases aligning to TRBD2. The CDR3 length is 15 residues. Trimming cost V 2 bases and J 8 bases; bases outside gene matches: 3. The germline V gene has CDR1 SGHDT and CDR2 YYEEEE. The DNA of the CDR3 is TGTGCCAGCAGCTTCGGGACTAGCGGGGGGGGAACCCAGTACTTC. This sequence encodes CASSFGTSGGGTQYF.

The genes are TRBV3-1 (or the pseudogene TRBV3-2) and TRBJ2-3; 11 nucleotides align to TRBD2. CDR1 LGHDT and CDR2 YNNKEL come from the germline V gene (reference sequence). Germline trimming cut 1 base from V and 8 bases from J; bases unmatched to any gene: 11. CDR3 size: 17 residues. Here the CDR3 DNA reads TGTGCCAGCAGCCAAGGGAAGACTAGCGGGGCCAGAGGTACGCAGTATTTT. It encodes CASSQGKTSGARGTQYF.

This clone came up a few times. V is TRBV30 and J is TRBJ1-5, with 10 bases matching TRBD1. Germline assignment: CDR1 GTSNPN and CDR2 SVGIG (reference sequence). This CDR3 comprises 15 residues. The trim removed 2 bases at V and 3 bases at J, leaving 4 bases unmatched. CDR3 sequence reads: CAWSLDRGPNQPQHF. The CDR3 coding sequence is TGTGCCTGGAGTCTCGACAGGGGGCCCAATCAGCCCCAGCATTTT.

The V and J genes are TRBV6-6 and TRBJ1-1; perhaps TRBD1 as D (5 bases). The germline V gene has CDR1 MNHNY and CDR2 SVGAGI (reference sequence). The CDR3 length is 16 residues. With 2 bases removed from V and 1 base from J, the gap between germline ends came to 14 bases. The CDR3 protein is CASSYPTDNGNTEAFF. CDR3 nucleotides: TGTGCCAGCAGTTACCCGACAGATAATGGGAACACTGAAGCTTTCTTT.

This sequence joins TRBV6-5 and TRBJ1-1; D not resolved. The germline gives CDR1 MNHEY, CDR2 SVGAGI. This CDR3 region has 13 residues. Trimming shortened V by 7 bases and J by 4 bases, and 13 bases separated the two germline ends. CDR3 in amino acids: CASNRSPGTEAFF. The CDR3 region has the DNA TGTGCCAGCAATCGGTCGCCGGGCACTGAAGCTTTCTTT.

This chain connects TRBV29-1 to TRBJ2-3; 10 bases align to TRBD2. The CDR3 is made up of 15 amino acids. V lost 5 bases to trimming and J lost 3 bases; unmatched junction nucleotides: 8. CDR1 and CDR2 from the germline V gene are SQVTM and ANQGSEA. Written as DNA, the CDR3 is TGCAGCGTTCCCAAGCGGGGGGGCGGTACAGATACGCAGTATTTT. This codes for CSVPKRGGGTDTQYF.

The chain couples TRBV7-2 to TRBJ2-2; tentative D call: TRBD1 (5 bases). This CDR3 comprises 15 residues. Germline CDR1 is SGHTA and CDR2 is FQGNSA. Between the trimmed V and J ends, which lost 5 bases and 0 bases, there was a span of 10 bases. DNA of the CDR3: TGTGCCAGCAGCCTATCGACAGCGAACACCGGGGAGCTGTTTTTT. Protein sequence: CASSLSTANTGELFF.

DNA for the CDR3: TGTGCCAGCAGCGTAGCCCCTAGCGGGGGGGAGGGAGATACGCAGTATTTT. Its protein is CASSVAPSGGEGDTQYF. The chain combines TRBV9 with TRBJ2-3; 12 bases align to TRBD2. Germline V lookup: CDR1 SGDLS, CDR2 YYNGEE. CDR3 length: 17 amino acids. V lost 0 bases and J lost 5; bases outside the gene matches: 7.

The rearrangement joins TRBV15 to TRBJ1-3; TRBD1 is a possible D gene (5 bases). The V end lost 3 bases, the J end lost 2 bases, and 5 bases lay between the germline ends. The CDR3 consists of 13 residues. Germline V gene sequence: CDR1 LNHNV, CDR2 YYDKDF (reference sequence). As DNA, the CDR3 is TGTGCCACCAGCAGGGGGCCTGGAAACACCATATATTTT. It is translated as CATSRGPGNTIYF.

The J gene is TRBJ1-6, the V gene TRBV7-8; 8 bases are shared with TRBD1. The germline gives CDR1 SGHVS, CDR2 FQNEAQ. V shed 4 bases and J 7 bases; nucleotides not matched to a gene: 9. The CDR3 has 16 amino acids. The CDR3 region has the DNA TGTGCCAGCAGCTCCGGACAGGGTCTAGGAAATTCACCCCTCCACTTT. Residues: CASSSGQGLGNSPLHF.

This clone was picked up a small number of times. The chain combines TRBV7-3 with TRBJ2-2, with 8 bases fitting TRBD1. The junction had 7 bases not matched to a gene; V was cut back by 5 bases and J by 5 bases. Germline V gene sequence: CDR1 SGHTA, CDR2 FQGTGA. The CDR3 totals 15 residues. Here the CDR3 DNA reads TGTGCCAGCAGCACAGGACAGGGTTGGACCGGGGAGCTGTTTTTT. It is translated as CASSTGQGWTGELFF.

This clone was observed a single time. This chain connects TRBV7-8 to TRBJ2-1, with TRBD2 as a possible D gene (5 bases). Germline-derived CDR1 and CDR2 are SGHVS and FQNEAQ. The CDR3 spans 12 residues. The germline V and J ends were trimmed by 6 bases and 5 bases, with 8 bases remaining between them. CDR3 protein: CASRPGNNEQFF. As DNA, the CDR3 is TGTGCCAGCAGGCCGGGGAACAATGAGCAGTTCTTC.

The rearrangement joins TRBV6-1 to TRBJ2-5; 7 bases match TRBD2. CDR3 length equals 16 residues. CDR1 is MNHNS and CDR2 is SASEGT in the germline V gene. V was clipped by 1 base and J by 5 bases; unmatched bases: 10. Here the CDR3 DNA reads TGTGCCAGCAGTGAAGGGGGGGGGTTTCGGGCGGAGACCCAGTACTTC. Its translation: CASSEGGGFRAETQYF.

This chain links TRBV7-6 with TRBJ1-2; TRBD1 might be the D (5 bases). CDR3 length: 14 amino acids. CDR1 SGHVS and CDR2 FNYEAQ come from the germline V gene. Between the trimmed V and J ends, which lost 3 bases and 4 bases, there was a span of 12 bases. CDR3 residues: CASSLAGEGYGYTF. CDR3 coding DNA: TGTGCCAGCAGCTTGGCGGGGGAGGGCTATGGCTACACCTTC.

The gene calls are TRBV9 and TRBJ1-1; perhaps TRBD1 as D (6 bases). Germline V CDR1 and CDR2: SGDLS, YYNGEE. The CDR3 is 14 amino acids. Trimming shortened V by 4 bases and J by 0 bases, and 10 bases separated the two germline ends. The CDR3 sequence is CASSKGQVNTEAFF. CDR3 in DNA: TGTGCCAGCAGCAAGGGACAAGTGAACACTGAAGCTTTCTTT. The entire variable domain, with the rest obtained from reference TRBV9 and TRBJ1-1, is as follows: DSGVTQTPKHLITATGQRVTLRCSPRSGDLSVYWYQQSLDQGLQFLIQYYNGEERAKGNILERFSAQQFPDLHSELNLSSLELGDSALYFCASSKGQVNTEAFFGQGTRLTVV.

This chain joins TRBV5-6 and TRBJ2-7, with 7 nucleotides matching TRBD2. There are 14 residues in the CDR3. Trimming cost V 7 bases and J 0 bases; bases outside gene matches: 7. Germline assignment: CDR1 SGHDT and CDR2 YYEEEE. CDR3 in amino acids: CASGPRGSSYEQYV. CDR3 nucleotides: TGTGCCAGCGGCCCCCGCGGGAGCTCCTACGAGCAGTACGTC.

This clone was detected only once. The V call is TRBV7-9, the J call TRBJ2-7; D is possibly TRBD2 (5 bases). Germline lookup yields CDR1 SEHNR and CDR2 FQNEAQ (reference sequence). The V gene lost 3 bases and the J gene lost 4 bases, with 10 bases spanning the gap. The CDR3 has 13 residues. CDR3 DNA: TGTGCCAGCAGCTTTGCTAGCAGTTACGAGCAGTACGTC. Amino acid sequence: CASSFASSYEQYV.